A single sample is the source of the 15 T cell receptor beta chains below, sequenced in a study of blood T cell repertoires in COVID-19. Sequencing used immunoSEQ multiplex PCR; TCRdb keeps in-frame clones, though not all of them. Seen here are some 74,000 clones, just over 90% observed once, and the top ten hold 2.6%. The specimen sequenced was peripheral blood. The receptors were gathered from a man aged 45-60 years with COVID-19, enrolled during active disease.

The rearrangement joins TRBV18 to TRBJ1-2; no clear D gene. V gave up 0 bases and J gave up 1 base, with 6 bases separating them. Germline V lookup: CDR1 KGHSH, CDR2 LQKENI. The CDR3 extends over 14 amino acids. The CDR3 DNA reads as TGTGCCAGCTCACCACCCAGTCTTAACTATGGCTACACCTTC. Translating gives CASSPPSLNYGYTF.

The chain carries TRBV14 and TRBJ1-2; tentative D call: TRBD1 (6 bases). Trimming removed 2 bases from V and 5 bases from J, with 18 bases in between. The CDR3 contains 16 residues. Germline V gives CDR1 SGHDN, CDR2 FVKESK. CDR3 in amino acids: CASSQSRGGARYGYTF. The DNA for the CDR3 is TGTGCCAGCAGCCAAAGCCGTGGGGGCGCGCGGTATGGCTACACCTTC.

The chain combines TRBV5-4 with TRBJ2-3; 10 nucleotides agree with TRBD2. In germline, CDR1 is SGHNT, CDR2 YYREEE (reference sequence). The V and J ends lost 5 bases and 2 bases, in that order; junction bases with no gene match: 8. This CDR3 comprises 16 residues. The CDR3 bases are TGTGCCAGCAGTCTCCGACTAGCGGGCACCACAGATACGCAGTATTTT. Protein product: CASSLRLAGTTDTQYF.

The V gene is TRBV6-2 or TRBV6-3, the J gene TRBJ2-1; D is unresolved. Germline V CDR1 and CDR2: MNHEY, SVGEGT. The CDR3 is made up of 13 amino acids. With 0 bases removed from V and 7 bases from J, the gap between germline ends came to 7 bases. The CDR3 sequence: CASSYSYTNEQFF. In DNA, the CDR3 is TGTGCCAGCAGTTACTCTTACACAAATGAGCAGTTCTTC.

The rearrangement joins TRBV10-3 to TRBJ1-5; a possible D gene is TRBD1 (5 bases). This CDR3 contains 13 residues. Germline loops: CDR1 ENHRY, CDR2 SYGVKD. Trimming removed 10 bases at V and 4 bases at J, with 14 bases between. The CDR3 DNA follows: TGTGCCACCCAGGGAATTGATAATCAGCCCCAGCATTTT. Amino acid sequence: CATQGIDNQPQHF.

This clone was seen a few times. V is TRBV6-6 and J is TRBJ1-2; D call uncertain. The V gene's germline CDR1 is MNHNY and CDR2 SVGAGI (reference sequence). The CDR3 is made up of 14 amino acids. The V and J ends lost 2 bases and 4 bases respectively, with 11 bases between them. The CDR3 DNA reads TGTGCCAGCAGTTACGAGGTCTTTAGCTATGGCTACACCTTC. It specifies CASSYEVFSYGYTF.

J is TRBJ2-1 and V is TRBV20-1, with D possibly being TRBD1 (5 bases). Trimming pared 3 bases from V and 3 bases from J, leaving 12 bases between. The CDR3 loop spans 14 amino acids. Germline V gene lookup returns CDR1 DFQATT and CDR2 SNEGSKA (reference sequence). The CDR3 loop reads CSASNRLYYNEQFF. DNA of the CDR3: TGCAGTGCTAGTAACAGGCTTTACTACAATGAGCAGTTCTTC.

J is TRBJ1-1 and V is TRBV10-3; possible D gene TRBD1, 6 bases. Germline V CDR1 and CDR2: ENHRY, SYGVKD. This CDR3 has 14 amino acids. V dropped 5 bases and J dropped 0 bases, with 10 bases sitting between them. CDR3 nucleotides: TGTGCCATCAGTTCAGGGGTTGTGAACACTGAAGCTTTCTTT. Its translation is CAISSGVVNTEAFF.

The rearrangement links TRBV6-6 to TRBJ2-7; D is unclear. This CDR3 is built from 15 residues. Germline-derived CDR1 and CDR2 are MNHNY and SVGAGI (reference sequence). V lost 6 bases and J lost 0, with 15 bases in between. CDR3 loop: CASSARATSSYEQYF. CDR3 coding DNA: TGTGCCAGCAGCGCCCGAGCGACGAGCTCCTACGAGCAGTACTTC.

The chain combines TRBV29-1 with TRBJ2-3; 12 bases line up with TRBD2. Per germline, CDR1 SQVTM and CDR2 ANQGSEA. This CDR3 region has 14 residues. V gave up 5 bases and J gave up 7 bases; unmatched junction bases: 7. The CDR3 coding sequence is TGCAGCGTTTCCCCGGGACTAGCGGGCTATACGCAGTATTTT. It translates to CSVSPGLAGYTQYF.

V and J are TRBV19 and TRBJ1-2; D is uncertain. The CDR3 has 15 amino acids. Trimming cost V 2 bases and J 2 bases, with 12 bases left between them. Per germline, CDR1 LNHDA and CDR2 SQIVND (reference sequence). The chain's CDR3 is CASSIIGASNYGYTF. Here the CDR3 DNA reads TGTGCCAGTAGTATAATTGGAGCCTCCAACTATGGCTACACCTTC.

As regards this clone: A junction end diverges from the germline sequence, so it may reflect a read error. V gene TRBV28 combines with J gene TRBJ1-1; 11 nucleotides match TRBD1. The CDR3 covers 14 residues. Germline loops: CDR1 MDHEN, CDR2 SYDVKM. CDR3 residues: CAGSLGTGGTEAFF. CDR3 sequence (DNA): TGTGCCGGCAGTTTGGGGACAGGGGGCACTGAAGCTTTCTTT.

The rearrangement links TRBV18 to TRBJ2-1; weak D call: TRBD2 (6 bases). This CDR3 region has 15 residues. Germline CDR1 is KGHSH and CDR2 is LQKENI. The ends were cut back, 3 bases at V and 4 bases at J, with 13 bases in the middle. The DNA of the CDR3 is TGTGCCAGCTCACCCGGGGAGGCAACTTACAATGAGCAGTTCTTC. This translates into CASSPGEATYNEQFF. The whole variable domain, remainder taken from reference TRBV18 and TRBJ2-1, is NAGVMQNPRHLVRRRGQEARLRCSPMKGHSHVYWYRQLPEEGLKFMVYLQKENIIDESGMPKERFSAEFPKEGPSILRIQQVVRGDSAAYFCASSPGEATYNEQFFGPGTRLTVL.

For the CDR3, the DNA is TGTGCCATCAACCCCCTCGGCGGGAGTACCACCGGGGAGCTGTTTTTT. It specifies CAINPLGGSTTGELFF. The rearrangement joins TRBV10-3 to TRBJ2-2; 7 nucleotides agree with TRBD2. The CDR3 has 16 residues. From germline, CDR1 is ENHRY and CDR2 SYGVKD. V was pared by 7 bases and J by 4 bases, with 12 bases of the junction left unmatched.

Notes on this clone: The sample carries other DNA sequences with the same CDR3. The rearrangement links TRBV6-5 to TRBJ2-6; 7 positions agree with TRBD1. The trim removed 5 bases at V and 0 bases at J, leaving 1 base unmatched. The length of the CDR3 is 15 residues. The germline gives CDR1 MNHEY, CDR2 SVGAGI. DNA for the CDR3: TGTGCCAGCAGTCGGGACAGCTCTGGGGCCAACGTCCTGACTTTC. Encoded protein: CASSRDSSGANVLTF.